The 20 T cell receptor beta chains below were found in one sample sequenced in a study of GPR56 and killer-like receptors on CD4 memory cells. TCRdb re-called the reads; every CDR3 protein appears as one record, without DNA. The sample data list about 2,900 distinct CDR3 sequences. Five CD4+ populations, defined by killer cell lectin-like receptor and GPR56 markers, were sorted by FACS. The material sequenced was memory CD4+ T cells from blood. The receptors stem from a human donor in good health.

This clonotype is labeled medium-sized (0.01 to 0.1%) based on frequency. The chain recombines TRBV19 with TRBJ1-4; no DNA is available, so the TRBD1 call from TCRdb remains unchecked. This CDR3 has 15 residues. CDR1 LNHDA and CDR2 SQIVND come from the germline V gene (reference sequence). CDR3 sequence reads: CASRELQGAREKLFF.

This rearrangement joins TRBV3-1 to TRBJ1-2; the TRBD1 assignment by TCRdb is unverifiable without DNA. The CDR3 extends over 12 amino acids. Per the germline V gene, CDR1 is LGHDT and CDR2 is YNNKEL (reference sequence). The CDR3 loop is CASSSRDRGHTF.

This clonotype is identified as medium-sized from frequency. The V call is TRBV19, the J call TRBJ2-7; no DNA is available, so the TRBD1 call from TCRdb remains unchecked. Germline values: CDR1 LNHDA, CDR2 SQIVND (reference sequence). CDR3 length equals 16 residues. The CDR3 reads CASSLSRRAGIYEQYF.

According to its frequency, this clonotype is large. The chain carries TRBV6-1 and TRBJ1-1. Per germline, CDR1 MNHNS and CDR2 SASEGT. This CDR3 is 13 amino acids long. CDR3 residues: CASSGVVNTEAFF.

This clonotype is identified as medium-sized from frequency. The V gene is TRBV18, the J gene TRBJ2-2; without DNA, the TCRdb call of TRBD1 cannot be checked. Germline CDR1 KGHSH, CDR2 LQKENI. This CDR3 is 15 amino acids long. CDR3 amino acids: CASSPRQGATGELFF.

This clonotype is identified as medium-sized from frequency. The J gene is TRBJ1-1, the V gene TRBV19; TCRdb gives TRBD1 as the D gene, but with no DNA this cannot be confirmed. The germline V gene has CDR1 LNHDA and CDR2 SQIVND (reference sequence). CDR3 length: 15 residues. This CDR3 reads CASSATGQLDTEAFF.

The gene calls are TRBV10-2 and TRBJ2-5; TCRdb selects TRBD1, and the lack of DNA leaves this call unchecked. The CDR3 consists of 14 residues. Germline assignment: CDR1 WSHSY and CDR2 SAAADI. CDR3 in amino acids: CASRERGAQETQYF.

In terms of frequency, this clonotype is medium-sized. This chain connects TRBV6-5 to TRBJ1-1; TCRdb calls TRBD1, which cannot be checked without DNA. This CDR3 is built from 16 residues. Germline V CDR1 and CDR2: MNHEY, SVGAGI. CDR3 sequence reads: CASSYAQGGGVSKAFF.

This clonotype is labeled medium-sized (0.01 to 0.1%) based on frequency. J is TRBJ2-3 and V is TRBV18; the D gene TCRdb calls, TRBD2, cannot be checked with no DNA. The germline gives CDR1 KGHSH, CDR2 LQKENI. This CDR3 contains 17 residues. CDR3: CASSQLRTSGGTDTQYF.

The chain uses TRBV9 and TRBJ1-2. This CDR3 is built from 17 residues. Germline CDR1 is SGDLS and CDR2 is YYNGEE. CDR3 sequence reads: CASSALAGGRSGYGYTF. Full variable domain (rest looked up from reference TRBV9 and TRBJ1-2): DSGVTQTPKHLITATGQRVTLRCSPRSGDLSVYWYQQSLDQGLQFLIQYYNGEERAKGNILERFSAQQFPDLHSELNLSSLELGDSALYFCASSALAGGRSGYGYTFGSGTRLTVV.

This clonotype is classed as medium-sized by frequency. This chain uses TRBV5-4 with TRBJ2-5; TCRdb's D call, TRBD1, is unchecked because there is no DNA. CDR3 length: 15 residues. Germline V CDR1 and CDR2: SGHNT, YYREEE (reference sequence). This CDR3 reads CASSSKGGLQETQYF. The complete variable domain, with remaining parts taken from reference TRBV5-4 and TRBJ2-5, reads ETGVTQSPTHLIKTRGQQVTLRCSSQSGHNTVSWYQQALGQGPQFIFQYYREEENGRGNFPPRFSGLQFPNYSSELNVNALELDDSALYLCASSSKGGLQETQYFGPGTRLLVL.

The chain has TRBV6-5 and TRBJ2-7; TCRdb's assignment of TRBD1 cannot be checked, as there is no DNA. This CDR3 is built from 15 residues. Germline V gene sequence: CDR1 MNHEY, CDR2 SVGAGI. The CDR3: CASSYRTGGNHEQYF.

The rearrangement uses TRBV4-2 and TRBJ1-2; TCRdb picks TRBD1, but there is no DNA to check that call. Germline loops: CDR1 LGHNA, CDR2 YNFKEQ. This CDR3 comprises 15 residues. The CDR3 loop reads CASSQGGGNGYGYTF.

V is TRBV20-1 and J is TRBJ2-5; TCRdb's assignment of TRBD1 cannot be checked, as there is no DNA. CDR1 and CDR2 (germline): DFQATT, SNEGSKA (reference sequence). The CDR3 length is 13 residues. Here the CDR3 reads CSATLGARGTQYF.

The chain recombines TRBV6-1 with TRBJ2-1; there is no DNA to check the TCRdb D call of TRBD1. The V gene's germline CDR1 is MNHNS and CDR2 SASEGT. The CDR3 has 19 residues. CDR3 in amino acids: CAIPTGSTVAGATYNEQFF.

In terms of frequency, this clonotype is medium-sized. The rearrangement links TRBV9 to TRBJ1-1. Germline V gene lookup returns CDR1 SGDLS and CDR2 YYNGEE. The CDR3 runs 14 residues. The CDR3 region is CASSVDLGSTEAFF.

This clonotype is labeled large based on frequency. The rearrangement uses TRBV7-2 and TRBJ1-2; the D call of TRBD1 rests on TCRdb alone, since no DNA is present to check it. The CDR3 is made up of 17 amino acids. Germline-derived CDR1 and CDR2 are SGHTA and FQGNSA. The CDR3: CASSLLFYDREDYGYTF. Full variable domain (missing parts from reference TRBV7-2 and TRBJ1-2): GAGVSQSPSNKVTEKGKDVELRCDPISGHTALYWYRQSLGQGLEFLIYFQGNSAPDKSGLPSDRFSAERTGGSVSTLTIQRTQQEDSAVYLCASSLLFYDREDYGYTFGSGTRLTVV.

This clonotype is classed as large (0.1 to 1%) by frequency. This rearrangement joins TRBV6-1 to TRBJ1-2; TCRdb outputs TRBD1, but without DNA this stays unchecked. This CDR3 has 14 residues. CDR1 MNHNS and CDR2 SASEGT come from the germline V gene. The CDR3 here is CASRMGGGARGYTF.

This clonotype is identified as medium-sized from frequency. The gene calls are TRBV15 and TRBJ1-4; TCRdb's D call, TRBD1, is unchecked because there is no DNA. CDR1 is LNHNV and CDR2 is YYDKDF in the germline V gene (reference sequence). The CDR3 contains 13 residues. CDR3 protein: CATSRDRGEKLFF.

This clonotype is deemed medium-sized by its frequency. The chain recombines TRBV9 with TRBJ1-1; with no DNA, the TCRdb D assignment of TRBD1 cannot be verified. This CDR3 is built from 18 residues. Looked up from germline, CDR1 is SGDLS and CDR2 is YYNGEE. The CDR3 spells CASSYEDGGWGSGTEAFF. Complete variable domain (other parts from reference TRBV9 and TRBJ1-1): DSGVTQTPKHLITATGQRVTLRCSPRSGDLSVYWYQQSLDQGLQFLIQYYNGEERAKGNILERFSAQQFPDLHSELNLSSLELGDSALYFCASSYEDGGWGSGTEAFFGQGTRLTVV.